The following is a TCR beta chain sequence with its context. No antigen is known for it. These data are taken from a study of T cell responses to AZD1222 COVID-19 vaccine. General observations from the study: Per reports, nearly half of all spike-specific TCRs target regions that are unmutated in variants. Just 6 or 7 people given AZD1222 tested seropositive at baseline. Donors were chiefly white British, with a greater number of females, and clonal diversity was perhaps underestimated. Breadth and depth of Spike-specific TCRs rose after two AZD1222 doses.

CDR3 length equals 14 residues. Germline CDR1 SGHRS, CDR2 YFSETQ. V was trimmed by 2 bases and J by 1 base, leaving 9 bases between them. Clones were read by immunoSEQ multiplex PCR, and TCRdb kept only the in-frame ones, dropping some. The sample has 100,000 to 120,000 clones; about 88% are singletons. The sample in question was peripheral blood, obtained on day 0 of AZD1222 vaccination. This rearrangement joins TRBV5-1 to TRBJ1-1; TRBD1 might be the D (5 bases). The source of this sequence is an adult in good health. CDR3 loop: CASSFDSPNTEAFF. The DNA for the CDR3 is TGCGCCAGCAGCTTTGACAGCCCGAACACTGAAGCTTTCTTT.